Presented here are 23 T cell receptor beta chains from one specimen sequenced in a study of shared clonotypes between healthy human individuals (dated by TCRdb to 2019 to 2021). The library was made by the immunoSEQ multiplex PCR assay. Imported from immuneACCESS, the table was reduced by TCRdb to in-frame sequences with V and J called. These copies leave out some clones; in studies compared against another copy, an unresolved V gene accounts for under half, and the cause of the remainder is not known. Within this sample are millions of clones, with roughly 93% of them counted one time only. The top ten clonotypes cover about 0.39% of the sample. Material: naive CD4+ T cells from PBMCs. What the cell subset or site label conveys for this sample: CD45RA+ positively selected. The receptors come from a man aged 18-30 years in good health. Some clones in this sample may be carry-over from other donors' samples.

The CDR3 sequence: CASSLGHGDTQYF. In DNA, the CDR3 is TGCGCCAGCAGCTTGGGACATGGGGATACGCAGTATTTT. This sequence joins TRBV5-1 and TRBJ2-3; D remains ambiguous. V lost 0 bases to trimming and J lost 6 bases, with 8 bases between them. The CDR3 length is 13 residues. Germline CDR1 SGHRS, CDR2 YFSETQ.

CDR3 amino acids: CASRMGGGASYEQYF. The DNA of the CDR3 is TGTGCCAGCAGAATGGGCGGCGGGGCCTCCTACGAGCAGTACTTC. This chain links TRBV14 with TRBJ2-7; a weak D match, TRBD2 (6 bases). Trimming cost V 6 bases and J 0 bases, with 15 bases left between them. This CDR3 is 15 amino acids long. The germline V gene encodes CDR1 SGHDN and CDR2 FVKESK.

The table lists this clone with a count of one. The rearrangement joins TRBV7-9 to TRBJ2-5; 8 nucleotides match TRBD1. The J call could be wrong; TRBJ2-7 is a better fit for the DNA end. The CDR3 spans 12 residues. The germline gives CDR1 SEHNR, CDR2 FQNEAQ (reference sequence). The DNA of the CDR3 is TGTGCCAGCAGCCTTACAGGGGGCGAGCAGTACTTC. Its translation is CASSLTGGEQYF.

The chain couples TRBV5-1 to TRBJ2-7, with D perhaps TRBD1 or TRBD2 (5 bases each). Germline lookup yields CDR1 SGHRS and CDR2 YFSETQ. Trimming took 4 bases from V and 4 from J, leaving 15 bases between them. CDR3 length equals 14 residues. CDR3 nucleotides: TGCGCCAGCAGCCCACCCGGGACGACTTACGAGCAGTACTTC. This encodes CASSPPGTTYEQYF.

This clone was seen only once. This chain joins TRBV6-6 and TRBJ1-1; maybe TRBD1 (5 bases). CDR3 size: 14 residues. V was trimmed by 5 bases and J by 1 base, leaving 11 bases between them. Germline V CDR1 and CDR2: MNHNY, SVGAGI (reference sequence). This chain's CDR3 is CASSVKQGNTEAFF. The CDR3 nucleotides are TGTGCCAGCAGTGTCAAGCAGGGGAACACTGAAGCTTTCTTT.

CDR3 sequence: CASSPRTGTVTEAFF. The CDR3 coding sequence is TGCGCCAGCAGCCCCCGGACAGGGACAGTCACTGAAGCTTTCTTT. The genes are TRBV4-3 and TRBJ1-1; the match to TRBD1 covers 8 bases. Germline lookup yields CDR1 LGHNA and CDR2 YSLEER. This CDR3 has 15 amino acids. J lost 4 bases, V lost 4 bases, and 8 bases had no gene match.

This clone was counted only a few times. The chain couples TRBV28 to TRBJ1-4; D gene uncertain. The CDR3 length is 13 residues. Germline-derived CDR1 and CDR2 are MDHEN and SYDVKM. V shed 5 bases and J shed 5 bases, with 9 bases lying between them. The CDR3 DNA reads TGTGCCAGCAGTACACGGTACAATGAAAAACTGTTTTTT. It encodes CASSTRYNEKLFF.

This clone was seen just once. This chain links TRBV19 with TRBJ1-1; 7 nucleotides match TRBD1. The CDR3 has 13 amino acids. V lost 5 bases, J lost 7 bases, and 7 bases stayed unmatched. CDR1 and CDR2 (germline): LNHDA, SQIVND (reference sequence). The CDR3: CASSDRAPSEAFF. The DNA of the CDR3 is TGTGCCAGTAGTGACAGGGCCCCAAGTGAAGCTTTCTTT.

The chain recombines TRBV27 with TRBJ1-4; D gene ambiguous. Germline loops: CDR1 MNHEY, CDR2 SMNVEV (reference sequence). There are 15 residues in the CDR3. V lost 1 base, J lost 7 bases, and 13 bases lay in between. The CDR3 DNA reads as TGTGCCAGCAGTTTATTGAGAGGGATGGGTGAAAAACTGTTTTTT. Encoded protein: CASSLLRGMGEKLFF.

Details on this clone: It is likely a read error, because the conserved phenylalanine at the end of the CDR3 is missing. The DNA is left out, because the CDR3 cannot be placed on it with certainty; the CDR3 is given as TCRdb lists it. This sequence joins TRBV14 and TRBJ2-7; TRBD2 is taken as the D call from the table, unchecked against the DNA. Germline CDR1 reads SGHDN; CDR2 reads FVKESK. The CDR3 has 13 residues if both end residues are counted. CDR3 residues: CASSRALREGPPD.

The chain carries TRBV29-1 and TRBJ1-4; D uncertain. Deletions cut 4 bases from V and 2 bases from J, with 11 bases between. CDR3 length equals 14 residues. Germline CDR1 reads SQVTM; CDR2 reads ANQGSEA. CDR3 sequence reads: CSVGDPLTNEKLFF. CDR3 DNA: TGCAGCGTTGGTGATCCGCTCACTAATGAAAAACTGTTTTTT. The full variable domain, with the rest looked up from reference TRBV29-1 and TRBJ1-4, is SAVISQKPSRDICQRGTSLTIQCQVDSQVTMMFWYRQQPGQSLTLIATANQGSEATYESGFVIDKFPISRPNLTFSTLTVSNMSPEDSSIYLCSVGDPLTNEKLFFGSGTQLSVL.

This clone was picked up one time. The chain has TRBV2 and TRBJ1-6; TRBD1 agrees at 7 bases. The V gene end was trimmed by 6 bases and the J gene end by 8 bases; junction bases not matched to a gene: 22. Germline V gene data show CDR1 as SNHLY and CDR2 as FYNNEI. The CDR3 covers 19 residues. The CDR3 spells CASRKYRDRRRSGDSPLHF. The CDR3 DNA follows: TGTGCCAGCAGGAAATACCGGGACAGACGTCGTTCGGGAGATTCACCCCTCCACTTT.

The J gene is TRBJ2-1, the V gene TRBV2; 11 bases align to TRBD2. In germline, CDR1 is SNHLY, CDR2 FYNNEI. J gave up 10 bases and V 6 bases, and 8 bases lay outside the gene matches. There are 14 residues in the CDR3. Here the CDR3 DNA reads TGTGCCAGCAGGGAGCCGGGACTAGCGGCGGAGCAGTTCTTC. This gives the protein CASREPGLAAEQFF.

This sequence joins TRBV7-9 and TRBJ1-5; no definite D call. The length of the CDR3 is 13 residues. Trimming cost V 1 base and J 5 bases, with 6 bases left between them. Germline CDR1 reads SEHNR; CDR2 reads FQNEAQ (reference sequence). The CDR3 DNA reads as TGTGCCAGCAGCTTAGTACCCCATCAGCCCCAGCATTTT. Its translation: CASSLVPHQPQHF.

CDR3 DNA: TGTGCCAGCAGTGGTTCCTACAATGAGCAGTTCTTC. This sequence encodes CASSGSYNEQFF. The chain combines TRBV27 with TRBJ2-1; no reliable D call. This CDR3 contains 12 residues. V was trimmed by 5 bases and J by 1 base, leaving 3 bases between them. Looked up from germline, CDR1 is MNHEY and CDR2 is SMNVEV (reference sequence).

The CDR3 loop is CASSHRDGNYGYTF. Written as DNA, the CDR3 is TGTGCCAGCAGCCATCGGGACGGTAACTATGGCTACACCTTC. This chain connects TRBV9 to TRBJ1-2; maybe TRBD1 (5 bases). V lost 4 bases to trimming and J lost 1 base, with 11 bases between them. The CDR3 loop spans 14 amino acids. Germline lookup yields CDR1 SGDLS and CDR2 YYNGEE.

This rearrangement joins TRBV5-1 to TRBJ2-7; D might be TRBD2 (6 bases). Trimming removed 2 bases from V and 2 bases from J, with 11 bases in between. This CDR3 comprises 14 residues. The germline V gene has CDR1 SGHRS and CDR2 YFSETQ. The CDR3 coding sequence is TGCGCCAGCAGCTTCCGGGACTCGGCCTACGAGCAGTACTTC. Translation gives CASSFRDSAYEQYF.

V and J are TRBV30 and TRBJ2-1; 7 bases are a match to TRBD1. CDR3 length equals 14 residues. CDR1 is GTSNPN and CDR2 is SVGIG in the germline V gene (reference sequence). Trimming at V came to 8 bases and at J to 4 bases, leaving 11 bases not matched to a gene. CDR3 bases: TGTGCCGGTGGACAGGCGTACGAATACAATGAGCAGTTCTTC. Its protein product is CAGGQAYEYNEQFF.

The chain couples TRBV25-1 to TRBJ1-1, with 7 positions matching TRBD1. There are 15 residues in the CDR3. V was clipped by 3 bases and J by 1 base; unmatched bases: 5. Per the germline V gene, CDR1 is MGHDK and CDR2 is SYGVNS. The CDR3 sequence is CASSETRQGNTEAFF. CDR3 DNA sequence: TGTGCCAGCAGTGAGACCCGACAGGGGAACACTGAAGCTTTCTTT.

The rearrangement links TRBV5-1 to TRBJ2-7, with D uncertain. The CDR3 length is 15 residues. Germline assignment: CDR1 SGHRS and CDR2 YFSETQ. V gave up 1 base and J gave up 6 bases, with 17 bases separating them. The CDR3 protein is CASSLFAAPGPEQYF. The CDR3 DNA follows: TGCGCCAGCAGCTTGTTTGCTGCACCCGGGCCCGAGCAGTACTTC.

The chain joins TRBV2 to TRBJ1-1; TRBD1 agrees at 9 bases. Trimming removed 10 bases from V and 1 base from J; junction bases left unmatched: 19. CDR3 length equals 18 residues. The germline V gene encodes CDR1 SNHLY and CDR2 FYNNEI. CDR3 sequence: CATSVHRDRVVRNTEAFF. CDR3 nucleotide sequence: TGTGCCACTTCCGTTCACCGGGACAGGGTGGTTCGGAACACTGAAGCTTTCTTT.

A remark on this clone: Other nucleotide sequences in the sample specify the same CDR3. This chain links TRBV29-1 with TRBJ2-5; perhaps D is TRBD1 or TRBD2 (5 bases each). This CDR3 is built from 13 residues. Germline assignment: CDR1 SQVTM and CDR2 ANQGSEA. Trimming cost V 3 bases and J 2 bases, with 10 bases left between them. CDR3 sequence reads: CSVEPGRQETQYF. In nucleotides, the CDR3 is TGCAGCGTTGAGCCGGGACGGCAAGAGACCCAGTACTTC.

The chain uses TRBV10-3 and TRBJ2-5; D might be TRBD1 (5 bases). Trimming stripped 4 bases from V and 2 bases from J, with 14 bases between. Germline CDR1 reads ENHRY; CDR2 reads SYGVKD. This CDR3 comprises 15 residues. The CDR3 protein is CAISGDLRQQETQYF. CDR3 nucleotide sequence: TGTGCCATCAGTGGAGATTTGAGACAGCAAGAGACCCAGTACTTC.